This T cell receptor beta chain was identified in a study of cytomegalovirus exposure and HLA in healthy donors. 60 Vbeta and 13 Jbeta primers were used in PCR. Clones were sequenced by immunoSEQ multiplex PCR, and TCRdb holds only the in-frame ones, with some missing. The table has 150,000 to 170,000 clones, around 79% seen once; the top ten hold 7.7%. The germline gives CDR1 SGHTA, CDR2 FQGTGA. CDR3 length: 14 residues. Trimming stripped 7 bases from V and 1 base from J, with 13 bases between. This sequence joins TRBV7-3 and TRBJ1-1; D ambiguous. Source material: PBMCs. The sequence derives from a man aged 25-40 years in good health and CMV-seropositive. The CDR3 sequence is CASKGGRGNTEAFF. CDR3 DNA sequence: TGTGCCAGCAAGGGAGGGAGAGGGAACACTGAAGCTTTCTTT.